This record concerns one T cell receptor (beta chain) sequence. Its antigen remains unidentified. The V end lost 4 bases, the J end lost 6 bases, and 11 bases lay between the germline ends. Looked up from germline, CDR1 is SGHNT and CDR2 is YENEEA. The CDR3 has 13 amino acids. The PCR was carried out with 60 Vbeta primers and 13 Jbeta primers. Clones were read by immunoSEQ multiplex PCR, and TCRdb kept only the in-frame ones, dropping some. The top ten hold around 0.99% of the sample, which has about 190,000 clones, roughly nine tenths seen once. The data derive from a study of cytomegalovirus exposure and HLA in healthy donors. Findings of the study overall: What was likely a sequencing artifact was a cluster of highly shared sequence variants. In an earlier analysis, productive rearrangement rates for most beta V segments clustered near 87% or 30%.

The chain uses TRBV11-3 and TRBJ2-3, with a tentative D call TRBD1 (6 bases). This TCR was recovered from a boy aged 2 to 10 in good health and CMV-seronegative. Sequencing used PBMCs. The CDR3 loop reads CASSWAGADTQYF. The CDR3 region has the DNA TGTGCCAGCAGCTGGGCAGGGGCGGATACGCAGTATTTT. The whole variable domain, filled in from reference TRBV11-3 and TRBJ2-3, reads EAGVVQSPRYKIIEKKQPVAFWCNPISGHNTLYWYLQNLGQGPELLIRYENEEAVDDSQLPKDRFSAERLKGVDSTLKIQPAELGDSAVYLCASSWAGADTQYFGPGTRLTVL.